This T cell receptor (beta chain) was recovered during a study of T cells in Graves' hyperthyroidism and ophthalmopathy. Regions amplified from RNA transcripts were the TCR beta CDR3 regions. TCR CDR3 regions were first amplified by RT-PCR with HTBI primers. TCRdb passed the multiplex PCR reads through MiXCR, listing each CDR3 protein once. The table shows 530,000 or so distinct CDR3 sequences, with about a sixth occurring only once. This clonotype was picked up many times. There are 14 residues in the CDR3. The V gene lost 6 bases and the J gene lost 9 bases, with 18 bases spanning the gap. Germline-derived CDR1 and CDR2 are SNHLY and FYNNEI.

The chain combines TRBV2 with TRBJ2-1; D could derive from TRBD1 or TRBD2 (5 bases each). Input material: blood. This TCR came from a young woman with Graves' ophthalmopathy. CDR3 in DNA: TGTGCCAGCAGCAGATCGGGGCTGAGGGTTGAGCAGTTCTTC. It encodes CASSRSGLRVEQFF.